The sequence of this T cell receptor beta chain was determined in a study of blood T cell repertoires in COVID-19. Assay used: immunoSEQ multiplex PCR; TCRdb lists only in-frame clones, some missing. The table shows about 26,000 clones, with 85% to 90% occurring only once. The CDR3 consists of 13 residues. V lost 4 bases, J lost 7 bases, and 13 bases lay in between. Germline lookup yields CDR1 MNHEY and CDR2 SMNVEV (reference sequence). This sequence was found in a man between 65 and 85 years old with active COVID-19. The chain uses TRBV27 and TRBJ2-5; a weak D match, TRBD1 (8 bases). Sequencing input: peripheral blood. The CDR3 coding sequence is TGTGCCAGCAGTTGGACAGGGAGGGGGACCCAGTACTTC. Its translation: CASSWTGRGTQYF.